This T cell receptor (beta chain) was found in a study of shared clonotypes between healthy human individuals. CDR3 length equals 14 residues. With 0 bases removed from V and 1 base from J, the gap between germline ends came to 6 bases. Germline V lookup: CDR1 SGHVS, CDR2 FNYEAQ. Points from the study as a whole: Sequencing of the sorted subsets was shown by rarefaction to be incomplete despite large depth.

Healthy HIV-negative adults without recent acute infections or vaccinations served as donors. Only in-frame clones appear in the TCRdb table, and some are missing; sequencing was by immunoSEQ multiplex PCR. This sample yields some 2,100,000 clones, of which under 97% are seen a single time; roughly 0.13% belongs to the top ten. In the case of this clone: Its matching antigen is unknown.

This receptor was identified in a man aged 18 to 30 in good health. This rearrangement joins TRBV7-6 to TRBJ1-1; D not resolved. Material for sequencing was naive CD4+ T cells sorted from blood. Subset defined: CD45RA+ positively selected. The CDR3 sequence is CASSLALGNTEAFF. The CDR3 DNA follows: TGTGCCAGCAGCTTAGCCTTGGGGAACACTGAAGCTTTCTTT.